These 26 T cell receptor beta chains came from one sample sequenced in a study of CD8+ T cells in alopecia areata. RNA, once extracted, was reverse transcribed into cDNA for use as the sequencing template. Assay used: immunoSEQ multiplex PCR; TCRdb lists only in-frame clones, some missing. The table shows approximately 150,000 clones, with 86% occurring only once. Treatment given: oral pan-JAK inhibitor, 5-10 mg twice daily. This specimen consisted of CD8+ T cells sorted from blood, obtained at week 4, from a patient treated with tofacitinib. Receptor source: a human donor with alopecia areata.

The CDR3 reads CASSHGTGWERYTF. The CDR3 DNA is TGCGCCAGCAGCCATGGGACAGGATGGGAGCGCTACACCTTC. V usage is TRBV4-1 and J usage is TRBJ1-2, with 8 bases lining up with TRBD1. V trimming: 3 bases; J trimming: 9 bases; junction bases outside the gene matches: 9. CDR1 is MGHRA, CDR2 YSYEKL, per germline. The CDR3 length is 14 residues.

The rearrangement uses TRBV7-6 and TRBJ2-3; TRBD2 matches at 12 bases. Germline V lookup: CDR1 SGHVS, CDR2 FNYEAQ. The V segment lost 6 bases and the J segment 4 bases; nucleotides outside the gene matches: 8. CDR3 length: 16 amino acids. The DNA for the CDR3 is TGTGCCAGCAGTCGTCTAGCGGGAGGGCCTCCAGATACGCAGTATTTT. This sequence encodes CASSRLAGGPPDTQYF.

J is TRBJ2-3 and V is TRBV27; 7 bases line up with TRBD1. Germline V gene data show CDR1 as MNHEY and CDR2 as SMNVEV (reference sequence). The CDR3 is 14 residues long. V was pared by 7 bases and J by 3 bases, with 7 bases of the junction left unmatched. This CDR3 reads CASNLARGTDTQYF. The CDR3 DNA is TGTGCCAGCAATCTTGCCAGGGGGACAGATACGCAGTATTTT.

The chain combines TRBV30 with TRBJ2-1, with a possible D match to TRBD2 (6 bases). The CDR3 is 12 amino acids. Per germline, CDR1 GTSNPN and CDR2 SVGIG (reference sequence). Trimming pared 5 bases from V and 8 bases from J, leaving 13 bases between. The CDR3 region has the DNA TGTGCCTGGGGGAGGAGATGGGATGAGCAGTTCTTC. It specifies CAWGRRWDEQFF.

J is TRBJ2-1 and V is TRBV29-1, with D uncertain. CDR1 is SQVTM and CDR2 is ANQGSEA in the germline V gene. V lost 4 bases, J lost 3 bases, and 10 bases lay in between. CDR3 length equals 13 residues. CDR3 sequence reads: CSVASDGYNEQFF. The DNA for the CDR3 is TGCAGCGTTGCCAGCGATGGCTACAATGAGCAGTTCTTC.

This clone came up once. The CDR3 nucleotides read TGTGCCACCAGCACCGGCCACTACGAGCAGTACTTC. This encodes CATSTGHYEQYF. The chain employs TRBV15 and TRBJ2-7; D gene ambiguous. CDR3 length: 12 amino acids. V gave up 4 bases and J gave up 3 bases, with 7 bases separating them. CDR1 is LNHNV and CDR2 is YYDKDF in the germline V gene (reference sequence). Complete variable domain (other parts from reference TRBV15 and TRBJ2-7): DAMVIQNPRYQVTQFGKPVTLSCSQTLNHNVMYWYQQKSSQAPKLLFHYYDKDFNNEADTPDNFQSRRPNTSFCFLDIRSPGLGDTAMYLCATSTGHYEQYFGPGTRLTVT.

V is TRBV13 and J is TRBJ2-1; 9 nucleotides match TRBD2. J was trimmed by 7 bases and V by 6 bases; bases with no gene match: 10. Germline CDR1 is PRHDT and CDR2 is FYEKMQ (reference sequence). CDR3 length: 15 amino acids. The CDR3 sequence: CASSPRGGAMNEQFF. CDR3 coding DNA: TGTGCCAGCAGTCCGCGCGGGGGGGCCATGAATGAGCAGTTCTTC.

V is TRBV5-1 and J is TRBJ2-7; TRBD1 agrees at 7 bases. The J segment lost 3 bases and the V segment lost 4 bases, leaving 7 bases of the junction unmatched. CDR3 size: 14 residues. Germline V gene data show CDR1 as SGHRS and CDR2 as YFSETQ. The DNA for the CDR3 is TGCGCCAGCAGCAGCCCGGGACAGAACTACGAGCAGTACTTC. Its protein is CASSSPGQNYEQYF.

The rearrangement uses TRBV5-4 and TRBJ2-7, with 8 positions matching TRBD2. Trimming cost V 0 bases and J 3 bases; bases outside gene matches: 2. CDR3 size: 14 residues. Germline V gene sequence: CDR1 SGHNT, CDR2 YYREEE (reference sequence). The CDR3 loop reads CASSLARGDYEQYF. CDR3 in DNA: TGTGCCAGCAGCTTGGCGCGGGGGGACTACGAGCAGTACTTC.

The chain links TRBV5-4 to TRBJ2-1, with D maybe TRBD2 (5 bases). Between the trimmed V and J ends, which lost 0 bases and 5 bases, there was a span of 9 bases. This CDR3 is 14 amino acids long. Germline CDR1 is SGHNT and CDR2 is YYREEE (reference sequence). CDR3 amino acids: CASSLVWRNNEQFF. CDR3 DNA sequence: TGTGCCAGCAGCTTGGTCTGGAGGAACAATGAGCAGTTCTTC.

V usage is TRBV10-1 and J usage is TRBJ2-1; TRBD2 aligns across 7 bases. J was trimmed by 0 bases and V by 8 bases; bases with no gene match: 4. CDR3 length: 14 residues. The V gene's germline CDR1 is WNHNN and CDR2 SYGVQD (reference sequence). The CDR3 nucleotides are TGCGCCAGCGGAGCTAGCGGCTCCTACAATGAGCAGTTCTTC. It yields the protein CASGASGSYNEQFF.

The rearrangement joins TRBV29-1 to TRBJ2-7; tentatively, D is TRBD2 (6 bases). CDR1 is SQVTM and CDR2 is ANQGSEA in the germline V gene. The CDR3 consists of 12 residues. Trimming removed 4 bases at V and 3 bases at J, with 10 bases between. CDR3 nucleotides: TGCAGCGTTGGGGACTCCGGCTACGAGCAGTACTTC. Its protein is CSVGDSGYEQYF.

The chain combines TRBV6-5 with TRBJ2-1, with 13 bases fitting TRBD2. From germline, CDR1 is MNHEY and CDR2 SVGAGI. After removal of 6 bases from V and 8 bases from J, the junction contained 7 bases not matched to a gene. The CDR3 consists of 15 residues. CDR3 region: CASSLLAGGPDEQFF. In DNA form, the CDR3 reads TGTGCCAGCAGCTTACTAGCGGGGGGGCCAGATGAGCAGTTCTTC.

The rearrangement uses TRBV5-1 and TRBJ1-2, with a weak D call TRBD1 (6 bases). This CDR3 spans 17 amino acids. Germline V CDR1 and CDR2: SGHRS, YFSETQ. With 0 bases removed from V and 5 bases from J, the gap between germline ends came to 20 bases. CDR3 DNA: TGCGCCAGCAGCTTGGAAAATATATGGGGGCGCCGATATGGCTACACCTTC. The encoded protein is CASSLENIWGRRYGYTF. Full variable domain (outside the CDR3, taken from reference TRBV5-1 and TRBJ1-2): KAGVTQTPRYLIKTRGQQVTLSCSPISGHRSVSWYQQTPGQGLQFLFEYFSETQRNKGNFPGRFSGRQFSNSRSEMNVSTLELGDSALYLCASSLENIWGRRYGYTFGSGTRLTVV.

V is TRBV27 and J is TRBJ2-1; D is perhaps TRBD1 or TRBD2 (5 bases each). V lost 8 bases and J lost 12, with 17 bases in between. There are 12 residues in the CDR3. The germline V gene has CDR1 MNHEY and CDR2 SMNVEV (reference sequence). The CDR3 nucleotides read TGTGCCAGCGGCCAGGGTGACTACTTGCAGTTCTTC. This sequence encodes CASGQGDYLQFF.

This clone turned up a few times. The V and J genes are TRBV7-9 and TRBJ2-7; 12 bases match TRBD1. V trimming: 5 bases; J trimming: 6 bases; junction bases outside the gene matches: 2. Germline loops: CDR1 SEHNR, CDR2 FQNEAQ (reference sequence). The length of the CDR3 is 13 residues. The CDR3 DNA is TGTGCCAGCAGCATGGGACAGGGGGCCGAGCAGTACTTC. Protein sequence: CASSMGQGAEQYF.

V and J are TRBV27 and TRBJ2-1; TRBD2 matches 12 bases. From germline, CDR1 is MNHEY and CDR2 SMNVEV (reference sequence). Trimming cost V 2 bases and J 9 bases; bases outside gene matches: 5. The CDR3 contains 15 residues. The CDR3 protein is CASSLGTSGFVEQFF. The DNA for the CDR3 is TGTGCCAGCAGTTTAGGGACTAGCGGGTTTGTTGAGCAGTTCTTC.

This rearrangement joins TRBV6-5 to TRBJ2-2, with 8 bases that match TRBD1. J lost 1 base, V lost 5 bases, and 3 bases had no gene match. Germline-derived CDR1 and CDR2 are MNHEY and SVGAGI. The CDR3 extends over 15 amino acids. The CDR3 DNA is TGTGCCAGCAGTAACGGACAGGGGAACACCGGGGAGCTGTTTTTT. Translating it yields CASSNGQGNTGELFF.

Only a few counts were recorded for this clone. Other DNA sequences in this sample translate to the same CDR3. This rearrangement joins TRBV29-1 to TRBJ2-7, with 10 bases aligning to TRBD1. V gave up 4 bases and J gave up 3 bases; unmatched junction bases: 0. Germline CDR1 reads SQVTM; CDR2 reads ANQGSEA. The CDR3 is made up of 12 amino acids. In nucleotides, the CDR3 is TGCAGCGTTGGGGACAGGGGCTACGAGCAGTACTTC. Protein sequence: CSVGDRGYEQYF.

This clone was observed a few times. The rearrangement uses TRBV7-9 and TRBJ2-4; perhaps TRBD2 as D (5 bases). V lost 2 bases, J lost 9 bases, and 14 bases lay in between. The CDR3 covers 14 residues. CDR1 SEHNR and CDR2 FQNEAQ come from the germline V gene (reference sequence). CDR3 nucleotide sequence: TGTGCCAGCAGCTTAATCGGGATTGAGGGCATTCAGTACTTC. This translates into CASSLIGIEGIQYF.

The gene calls are TRBV2 and TRBJ2-2, with D perhaps TRBD1 (5 bases). CDR1 is SNHLY and CDR2 is FYNNEI in the germline V gene. Trimming shortened V by 8 bases and J by 8 bases, and 18 bases separated the two germline ends. The CDR3 has 14 residues. Written as DNA, the CDR3 is TGTGCCAGCCTGGACACATTCTCGAGTGGGGAGCTGTTTTTT. It is translated as CASLDTFSSGELFF.

The table lists this clone with a count of one. V and J are TRBV2 and TRBJ1-2, with D perhaps TRBD1 (5 bases). The CDR3 is 12 residues long. Germline V gene lookup returns CDR1 SNHLY and CDR2 FYNNEI. Trimming removed 11 bases at V and 2 bases at J, with 12 bases between. The CDR3 reads CAEERGNYGYTF. The CDR3 DNA follows: TGTGCCGAAGAGCGGGGGAACTATGGCTACACCTTC.

The V and J genes are TRBV5-8 and TRBJ2-2; D is undetermined. V lost 0 bases and J 3 bases, leaving 6 bases between the germline ends. Germline loops: CDR1 SGHTS, CDR2 YDEGEE. The CDR3 contains 14 residues. CDR3 region: CASSLGLYTGELFF. CDR3 nucleotide sequence: TGTGCCAGCAGCTTGGGACTCTACACCGGGGAGCTGTTTTTT.

The rearrangement uses TRBV6-5 and TRBJ2-7, with D tentatively TRBD1 (5 bases). This CDR3 spans 13 amino acids. The germline V gene encodes CDR1 MNHEY and CDR2 SVGAGI. Trimming removed 6 bases from V and 1 base from J, with 10 bases in between. This chain's CDR3 is CASSPDSSYEQYF. The CDR3 DNA sequence: TGTGCCAGCAGCCCCGACAGTTCCTACGAGCAGTACTTC.

The V and J genes are TRBV7-8 and TRBJ2-7; the match to TRBD2 covers 13 bases. CDR1 is SGHVS and CDR2 is FQNEAQ in the germline V gene. The ends lost 2 bases at V and 5 bases at J; junction bases unmatched: 6. CDR3 length: 16 amino acids. The CDR3 DNA sequence: TGTGCCAGCAGCTTATCGGGGACTAGCGGGGCCCACGAGCAGTACTTC. It is translated as CASSLSGTSGAHEQYF.

This clone occurred once. The chain combines TRBV29-1 with TRBJ2-1, with D possibly being TRBD1 (5 bases). Germline loops: CDR1 SQVTM, CDR2 ANQGSEA. CDR3 length: 16 amino acids. V lost 1 base and J 1 base, leaving 14 bases between the germline ends. CDR3 sequence reads: CSVEGHRQGSYNEQFF. The CDR3 DNA follows: TGCAGCGTTGAAGGGCATCGGCAGGGTTCCTACAATGAGCAGTTCTTC.